This passage covers 3 T cell receptor beta chains from one sample sequenced in a study of blood T cell repertoires in COVID-19. Assay: immunoSEQ multiplex PCR; the TCRdb copy retains only in-frame clones and omits some. This sample has approximately 240,000 clones, with around 81% found just once. Input material: peripheral blood. The receptors come from a woman aged 55-75 years with active or convalescent COVID-19.

This chain connects TRBV10-1 to TRBJ1-1; 8 bases are a match to TRBD1. Trimming removed 0 bases from V and 5 bases from J; junction bases left unmatched: 5. The CDR3 loop spans 15 amino acids. Per the germline V gene, CDR1 is WNHNN and CDR2 is SYGVQD (reference sequence). In DNA form, the CDR3 reads TGCGCCAGCAGTGAGTCAGGGACAGGTCTAACTGAAGCTTTCTTT. This gives the protein CASSESGTGLTEAFF.

This clone came up a few times. The chain couples TRBV11-3 to TRBJ1-2, with D perhaps matching TRBD1 (5 bases). The CDR3 is made up of 16 amino acids. CDR1 is SGHNT, CDR2 YENEEA, per germline. Trimming removed 3 bases at V and 2 bases at J, with 16 bases between. The CDR3 here is CASSFGTTLPNYGYTF. DNA of the CDR3: TGTGCCAGCAGCTTCGGGACTACACTCCCCAACTATGGCTACACCTTC. The full variable domain, its missing parts supplied by reference TRBV11-3 and TRBJ1-2, is EAGVVQSPRYKIIEKKQPVAFWCNPISGHNTLYWYLQNLGQGPELLIRYENEEAVDDSQLPKDRFSAERLKGVDSTLKIQPAELGDSAVYLCASSFGTTLPNYGYTFGSGTRLTVV.

This clone was detected only once. The gene calls are TRBV7-9 and TRBJ1-5; D gene uncertain. The germline V gene has CDR1 SEHNR and CDR2 FQNEAQ (reference sequence). The CDR3 covers 18 residues. Trimming cost V 4 bases and J 0 bases, with 19 bases left between them. CDR3 sequence (DNA): TGTGCCAGCAGCTCAGGAGGTGGAGGGTCTTATAGCAATCAGCCCCAGCATTTT. It codes for CASSSGGGGSYSNQPQHF. Using reference TRBV7-9 and TRBJ1-5 for the parts outside the CDR3, the full variable domain is DTGVSQNPRHKITKRGQNVTFRCDPISEHNRLYWYRQTLGQGPEFLTYFQNEAQLEKSRLLSDRFSAERPKGSFSTLEIQRTEQGDSAMYLCASSSGGGGSYSNQPQHFGDGTRLSIL.